The 27 T cell receptor beta chains reported below all come from one sample, sequenced in a study of T cell responses to AZD1222 COVID-19 vaccine. Measured with immunoSEQ multiplex PCR; TCRdb has only the in-frame clones, and not every one. The top ten clones hold approximately 30% of a sample with 77,000 or so clones, around 91% of them seen once. The sequenced sample was peripheral blood, obtained on day 0 of AZD1222 vaccination. The receptors were gathered from an adult in good health.

The chain uses TRBV2 and TRBJ2-3; the D gene could be TRBD1 or TRBD2 (5 bases each). The V end lost 8 bases, the J end lost 5 bases, and 20 bases lay between the germline ends. The CDR3 is made up of 15 amino acids. CDR1 and CDR2 from the germline V gene are SNHLY and FYNNEI. The CDR3 DNA is TGTGCCAGCGGCTTTTTCGAGGGGCAAGGAGATACGCAGTATTTT. Residues: CASGFFEGQGDTQYF.

The genes are TRBV7-2 and TRBJ2-1; no clear D gene. Germline CDR1 reads SGHTA; CDR2 reads FQGNSA. Trimming removed 3 bases from V and 3 bases from J, with 3 bases in between. The CDR3 has 12 residues. The CDR3 reads CASSFVYNEQFF. DNA for the CDR3: TGTGCCAGCAGCTTTGTCTACAATGAGCAGTTCTTC.

The V call is TRBV30, the J call TRBJ1-2; a possible D gene is TRBD1 (6 bases). V lost 0 bases to trimming and J lost 7 bases, with 12 bases between them. The CDR3 is 13 residues long. Germline V gives CDR1 GTSNPN, CDR2 SVGIG (reference sequence). The CDR3 DNA follows: TGTGCCTGGAGTGTAGGGGGGGTTCGTGGCTACACCTTC. This codes for CAWSVGGVRGYTF.

A single count supports this clone. V gene TRBV10-3 combines with J gene TRBJ1-5; D unresolved. This CDR3 is 15 amino acids long. V gave up 0 bases and J gave up 9 bases, with 15 bases separating them. Germline V gene lookup returns CDR1 ENHRY and CDR2 SYGVKD. CDR3 bases: TGTGCCATCAGTGAGTCGGCCGTTGGGGATCGGCCCCAGCATTTT. Translating gives CAISESAVGDRPQHF.

The chain recombines TRBV2 with TRBJ2-2, with D hard to call. The germline V and J ends were trimmed by 6 bases and 3 bases, with 5 bases remaining between them. CDR1 and CDR2 from the germline V gene are SNHLY and FYNNEI. The CDR3 spans 12 residues. The CDR3 region is CASRGYTGELFF. Here the CDR3 DNA reads TGTGCCAGCAGAGGTTACACCGGGGAGCTGTTTTTT.

V gene TRBV7-3 combines with J gene TRBJ2-2; 7 nucleotides agree with TRBD2. The CDR3 covers 15 residues. The V gene's germline CDR1 is SGHTA and CDR2 FQGTGA. The V gene end was trimmed by 2 bases and the J gene end by 4 bases; junction bases not matched to a gene: 4. CDR3: CASSLGGTTTGELFF. The CDR3 bases are TGTGCCAGCAGCTTAGGTGGGACTACCACCGGGGAGCTGTTTTTT.

V and J are TRBV6-1 and TRBJ1-5, with 7 nucleotides matching TRBD1. The CDR3 consists of 14 residues. Germline CDR1 and CDR2: MNHNS and SASEGT. The J segment lost 11 bases and the V segment lost 2 bases, leaving 9 bases of the junction unmatched. The CDR3 bases are TGTGCCAGCAGTGAACTCCAGGGGGTCGGGACCCAGCATTTT. Amino acids: CASSELQGVGTQHF.

This rearrangement joins TRBV3-1 (or the pseudogene TRBV3-2) to TRBJ1-6; D is perhaps TRBD1 (6 bases). Germline CDR1 is LGHDT and CDR2 is YNNKEL (reference sequence). The V end was cut by 1 base, the J end by 10 bases, with 11 bases between. The CDR3 contains 14 residues. The CDR3 coding sequence is TGTGCCAGCAGCCAAGTGCAGGGGACCTCACCCCTCCACTTT. Residues: CASSQVQGTSPLHF.

This chain connects TRBV6-6 to TRBJ2-2; 7 bases are shared with TRBD1. CDR3 length: 16 residues. V was clipped by 7 bases and J by 3 bases; unmatched bases: 11. Germline-derived CDR1 and CDR2 are MNHNY and SVGAGI (reference sequence). The CDR3 DNA follows: TGTGCCAGCACCCGAAGAGGGGGCAGGTACACCGGGGAGCTGTTTTTT. Translation gives CASTRRGGRYTGELFF.

V is TRBV5-1 and J is TRBJ1-6, with D unclear. The CDR3 has 14 amino acids. Germline V CDR1 and CDR2: SGHRS, YFSETQ. Trimming removed 0 bases at V and 4 bases at J, with 5 bases between. The CDR3 DNA reads as TGCGCCAGCAGCTTGGTTGGGTATAATTCACCCCTCCACTTT. Residues: CASSLVGYNSPLHF.

This chain connects TRBV12-1 to TRBJ2-7. TRBV12-1 is described as a pseudogene. The CDR3 sequence is 15 residues long. For the CDR3, the DNA is TGTGCCAGCAGCTTCTACAGGACTGTTACCTACGAGCAGTACTTC. It specifies CASSFYRTVTYEQYF.

The chain joins TRBV19 to TRBJ2-6; D unresolved. Trimming removed 2 bases from V and 0 bases from J, with 14 bases in between. The CDR3 totals 18 residues. The germline CDR1 and CDR2 sequences are LNHDA and SQIVND (reference sequence). CDR3 sequence: CASSITFVRVSGANVLTF. The CDR3 coding sequence is TGTGCCAGTAGTATAACATTCGTTCGAGTCTCTGGGGCCAACGTCCTGACTTTC.

The V and J genes are TRBV7-3 and TRBJ1-1; D is possibly TRBD1 (5 bases). V was shortened by 4 bases and J by 0 bases, with 6 bases between the two germline ends. The CDR3 spans 13 residues. The germline CDR1 and CDR2 sequences are SGHTA and FQGTGA. As DNA, the CDR3 is TGTGCCAGCAGCTCACAGGTGAACACTGAAGCTTTCTTT. Protein: CASSSQVNTEAFF. The full variable domain, its missing parts supplied by reference TRBV7-3 and TRBJ1-1, is GAGVSQTPSNKVTEKGKYVELRCDPISGHTALYWYRQSLGQGPEFLIYFQGTGAADDSGLPNDRFFAVRPEGSVSTLKIQRTERGDSAVYLCASSSQVNTEAFFGQGTRLTVV.

The rearrangement links TRBV11-1 to TRBJ1-5; the D is unclear. V was shortened by 2 bases and J by 5 bases, with 7 bases between the two germline ends. This CDR3 comprises 13 residues. Per germline, CDR1 SGHAT and CDR2 FQDESV (reference sequence). The CDR3 DNA reads as TGTGCCAGCAGCTTACAGTACGATCAGCCCCAGCATTTT. Translating gives CASSLQYDQPQHF.

V usage is TRBV12-3 or TRBV12-4 and J usage is TRBJ2-7, with 9 bases aligning to TRBD2. The CDR3 extends over 13 amino acids. V trimming: 7 bases; J trimming: 9 bases; junction bases outside the gene matches: 10. The CDR3 sequence: CASTSAGGFRQYF. DNA for the CDR3: TGTGCCAGCACTTCGGCGGGAGGGTTCAGGCAGTACTTC.

The V gene is TRBV7-9, the J gene TRBJ2-7; D tentatively fits TRBD1 or TRBD2 (5 bases each). CDR3 length: 14 residues. The germline V gene has CDR1 SEHNR and CDR2 FQNEAQ (reference sequence). V dropped 5 bases and J dropped 2 bases, with 13 bases sitting between them. In nucleotides, the CDR3 is TGTGCCAGCAGCCCAGGACGGGGCCCCTACGAGCAGTACTTC. Amino acid sequence: CASSPGRGPYEQYF.

V gene TRBV4-2 combines with J gene TRBJ2-7, with TRBD2 matching over 7 bases. Germline CDR1 LGHNA, CDR2 YNFKEQ. Trimming cost V 1 base and J 0 bases; bases outside gene matches: 12. This CDR3 contains 18 residues. The CDR3 loop reads CASSQAPDGGTFSYEQYF. The CDR3 DNA reads as TGTGCCAGCAGCCAAGCCCCCGACGGGGGGACCTTCTCCTACGAGCAGTACTTC.

The rearrangement links TRBV24-1 to TRBJ2-1; D remains unclear. V dropped 4 bases and J dropped 2 bases, with 11 bases sitting between them. In germline, CDR1 is KGHDR, CDR2 SFDVKD. The CDR3 covers 15 residues. In DNA, the CDR3 is TGTGCCACCAGTGACCCCGGATCTCCCTACAATGAGCAGTTCTTC. Translating gives CATSDPGSPYNEQFF.

The DNA for the CDR3 is TGTGCCAGCAGCCGACAGGGGCTTGAAGCTTTCTTT. Its translation: CASSRQGLEAFF. The chain links TRBV5-4 to TRBJ1-1; the match to TRBD1 covers 8 bases. The CDR3 covers 12 residues. V shed 4 bases and J 7 bases; nucleotides not matched to a gene: 3. Per the germline V gene, CDR1 is SGHNT and CDR2 is YYREEE (reference sequence).

This chain joins TRBV10-2 and TRBJ2-1, with 10 bases fitting TRBD2. This CDR3 comprises 14 residues. Per the germline V gene, CDR1 is WSHSY and CDR2 is SAAADI. Trimming removed 6 bases from V and 9 bases from J; junction bases left unmatched: 8. The CDR3 nucleotides read TGCGCCAGCAGAGAAGCGGGAGGGCCCGGTGAGCAGTTCTTC. Protein sequence: CASREAGGPGEQFF.

With regard to this clone: The junction differs from germline at one of its ends, possibly a read error. This chain connects TRBV28 to TRBJ1-6, with D unresolved. This CDR3 is built from 14 residues. The V gene's germline CDR1 is MDHEN and CDR2 SYDVKM. This CDR3 is CASSRTPYNSPLHF. The DNA of the CDR3 is TGTGCCAGCAGTAGAACACCCTACAATTCACCCCTCCACTTT.

The V and J genes are TRBV7-3 and TRBJ2-3; D unresolved. The ends were cut back, 2 bases at V and 4 bases at J, with 4 bases in the middle. This CDR3 spans 12 amino acids. CDR1 is SGHTA, CDR2 FQGTGA, per germline. The CDR3: CASSLDADTQYF. In DNA, the CDR3 is TGTGCCAGCAGCTTAGACGCAGATACGCAGTATTTT.

This clone was counted only a few times. This rearrangement joins TRBV5-5 to TRBJ1-2, with 7 bases lining up with TRBD1. After removal of 0 bases from V and 8 bases from J, the junction contained 13 bases not matched to a gene. The CDR3 spans 16 residues. The germline V gene has CDR1 SGHKS and CDR2 YYEKEE (reference sequence). DNA for the CDR3: TGTGCCAGCAGCTTGGCGCCAGGGGGGACCTCTAAGGGCTACACCTTC. Amino acids: CASSLAPGGTSKGYTF.

J is TRBJ1-4 and V is TRBV27, with D maybe TRBD1 (5 bases). The CDR3 length is 15 residues. Trimming removed 0 bases from V and 5 bases from J, with 10 bases in between. Germline V gives CDR1 MNHEY, CDR2 SMNVEV (reference sequence). This chain's CDR3 is CASSLSGGLNEKLFF. CDR3 nucleotide sequence: TGTGCCAGCAGTTTATCGGGGGGTCTGAATGAAAAACTGTTTTTT.

CDR3: CASEGRGRDYEQYF. The CDR3 region has the DNA TGTGCCAGTGAGGGCAGGGGGCGAGACTACGAGCAGTACTTC. The chain has TRBV5-6 and TRBJ2-7, with 8 bases identical to TRBD1. Germline V gene lookup returns CDR1 SGHDT and CDR2 YYEEEE. The junction had 10 bases not matched to a gene; V was cut back by 8 bases and J by 3 bases. This CDR3 is 14 amino acids long. Looking up the rest from reference TRBV5-6 and TRBJ2-7 gives the full variable domain: DAGVTQSPTHLIKTRGQQVTLRCSPKSGHDTVSWYQQALGQGPQFIFQYYEEEERQRGNFPDRFSGHQFPNYSSELNVNALLLGDSALYLCASEGRGRDYEQYFGPGTRLTVT.

V and J are TRBV2 and TRBJ1-1; 11 bases agree with TRBD1. The CDR3 length is 16 residues. Trimming took 2 bases from V and 3 from J; bases not matched to a gene: 5. The germline gives CDR1 SNHLY, CDR2 FYNNEI. The CDR3: CASSEPGQGVDTEAFF. CDR3 nucleotide sequence: TGTGCCAGCAGTGAACCGGGACAGGGGGTGGACACTGAAGCTTTCTTT. Complete variable domain (other parts from reference TRBV2 and TRBJ1-1): EPEVTQTPSHQVTQMGQEVILRCVPISNHLYFYWYRQILGQKVEFLVSFYNNEISEKSEIFDDQFSVERPDGSNFTLKIRSTKLEDSAMYFCASSEPGQGVDTEAFFGQGTRLTVV.

This clone has a single count. V is TRBV7-9 and J is TRBJ1-2; weak D call: TRBD1 (5 bases). CDR3 size: 15 residues. V lost 1 base, J lost 4 bases, and 13 bases lay in between. CDR1 is SEHNR, CDR2 FQNEAQ, per germline (reference sequence). The CDR3 DNA is TGTGCCAGCAGCTTAGGAGGGGACGTGGTCTATGGCTACACCTTC. Protein: CASSLGGDVVYGYTF.